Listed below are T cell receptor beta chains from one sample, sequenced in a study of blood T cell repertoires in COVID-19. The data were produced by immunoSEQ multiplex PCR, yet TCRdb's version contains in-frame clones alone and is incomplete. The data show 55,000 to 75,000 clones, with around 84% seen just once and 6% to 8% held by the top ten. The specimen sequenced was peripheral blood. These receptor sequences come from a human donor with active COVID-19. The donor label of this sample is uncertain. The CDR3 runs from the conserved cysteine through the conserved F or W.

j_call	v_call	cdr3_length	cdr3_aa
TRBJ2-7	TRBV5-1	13	CASSLTGGGEQYF
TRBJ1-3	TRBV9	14	CASSVSLSGNTIYF
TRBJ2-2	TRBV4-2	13	CASSPALAGELFF
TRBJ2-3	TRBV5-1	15	CASRKPGLAIDTQYF
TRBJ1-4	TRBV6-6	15	CASSSDRTTNEKLFF
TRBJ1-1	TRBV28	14	CASHRGGSYTEAFF
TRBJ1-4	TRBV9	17	CASSAMTGAQTNEKLFF
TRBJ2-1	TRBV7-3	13	CASSLVRDNEQFF
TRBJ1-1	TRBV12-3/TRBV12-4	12	CASRRTGSEAFF
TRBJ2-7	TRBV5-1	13	CASSFSQNYEQYF
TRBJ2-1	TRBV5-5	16	CASSSRLASSYNEQFF
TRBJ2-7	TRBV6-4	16	CASSGSTGALSYEQYF
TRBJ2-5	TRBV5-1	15	CASSSAGGSQETQYF
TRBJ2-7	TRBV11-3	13	CASSLAGSYEQYF
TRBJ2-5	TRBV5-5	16	CASSLMAYQPQETQYF
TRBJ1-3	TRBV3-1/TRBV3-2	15	CASSRGQFSGNTIYF
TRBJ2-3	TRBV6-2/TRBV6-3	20	CASSYPSGTSGTSGTDTQYF